The 6 T cell receptor beta chains in this list originate from one sample, sequenced in a study of T cell responses to AZD1222 COVID-19 vaccine. Profiling relied on immunoSEQ multiplex PCR, and the TCRdb table lists in-frame clones only, not all of them. The sample includes over 65,000 clones, roughly 89% of them seen just once. This specimen consisted of peripheral blood, obtained 28 days after the second AZD1222 dose. These receptors all stem from an adult who received the AZD1222 COVID-19 vaccine.

The chain combines TRBV27 with TRBJ1-1; no definite D call. CDR1 is MNHEY and CDR2 is SMNVEV in the germline V gene (reference sequence). Trimming shortened V by 6 bases and J by 0 bases, and 14 bases separated the two germline ends. This CDR3 spans 15 amino acids. CDR3 bases: TGTGCCAGCAGGAGAGCACCGATATTGAACACTGAAGCTTTCTTT. Translating gives CASRRAPILNTEAFF.

V gene TRBV6-2 or TRBV6-3 combines with J gene TRBJ2-7, with D unclear. V was trimmed by 4 bases and J by 2 bases, leaving 9 bases between them. The V gene's germline CDR1 is MNHEY and CDR2 SVGEGT. CDR3 length equals 13 residues. The CDR3 DNA follows: TGTGCCAGCAGTTCCCTCTTCCCCTACGAGCAGTACGTC. This translates into CASSSLFPYEQYV.

This chain uses TRBV28 with TRBJ1-6, with no clear D. V lost 2 bases and J 7 bases, leaving 9 bases between the germline ends. Germline CDR1 is MDHEN and CDR2 is SYDVKM. There are 14 residues in the CDR3. CDR3: CASSLNSRNSPLHF. In DNA form, the CDR3 reads TGTGCCAGCAGTTTAAATTCGAGAAATTCACCCCTCCACTTT.

The rearrangement joins TRBV7-3 to TRBJ2-7; D call uncertain. Germline V gene data show CDR1 as SGHTA and CDR2 as FQGTGA. Trimming stripped 3 bases from V and 2 bases from J, with 14 bases between. The CDR3 runs to 15 residues. CDR3 sequence (DNA): TGTGCCAGCAGCTTTTGGGCCCTACCCGCCTACGAGCAGTACGTC. Translated, it gives CASSFWALPAYEQYV.

The chain has TRBV5-1 and TRBJ2-7; possible D gene TRBD2, 5 bases. Trimming stripped 3 bases from V and 1 base from J, with 8 bases between. The CDR3 covers 13 residues. Germline CDR1 and CDR2: SGHRS and YFSETQ. The CDR3 here is CASSYGKSYEQYF. The CDR3 bases are TGCGCCAGCAGCTACGGGAAGTCCTACGAGCAGTACTTC.

Only one count was recorded for this clone. The gene calls are TRBV6-1 and TRBJ2-5; 15 bases are shared with TRBD2. V gave up 3 bases and J gave up 0 bases; unmatched junction bases: 8. Germline CDR1 is MNHNS and CDR2 is SASEGT. The CDR3 sequence is 19 residues long. CDR3: CASSEAWTSGGANQETQYF. The CDR3, as DNA: TGTGCCAGCAGTGAGGCCTGGACTAGCGGGGGGGCGAACCAAGAGACCCAGTACTTC.